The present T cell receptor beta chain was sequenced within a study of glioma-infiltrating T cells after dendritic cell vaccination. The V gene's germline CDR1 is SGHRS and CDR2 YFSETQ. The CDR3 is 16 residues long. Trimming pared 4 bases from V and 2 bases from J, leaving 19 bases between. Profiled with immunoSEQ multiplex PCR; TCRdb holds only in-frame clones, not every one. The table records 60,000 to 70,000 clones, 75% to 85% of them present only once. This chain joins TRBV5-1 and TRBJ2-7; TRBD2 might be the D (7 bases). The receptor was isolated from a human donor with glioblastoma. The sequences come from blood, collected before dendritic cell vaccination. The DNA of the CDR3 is TGCGCCAGCAGCCAACTGGGGCGGGGGCCCACCTACGAGCAGTACTTC. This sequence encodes CASSQLGRGPTYEQYF.